This TCR beta chain was sequenced for a study of T cell repertoires in cytomegalovirus infection. Germline values: CDR1 DFQATT, CDR2 SNEGSKA (reference sequence). The V end was cut by 3 bases, the J end by 2 bases, with 17 bases between. The CDR3 extends over 15 amino acids. Study-wide findings and caveats: The ex vivo response was dominated by HLA-C-restricted CMV-specific TCR beta clonotypes. The cumulative frequency of public TCR beta families distinguished individuals who carried CMV together with the relevant HLA.

Concerning this clonotype itself: The target antigen is unknown.

TCRdb itself ran the reads through MiXCR, one entry per CDR3 protein. Among hundreds of thousands of distinct CDR3 sequences listed, roughly a third were seen once. The source of this sequence is a human donor in good health (CMV status not recorded). Some clones in this sample may be carry-over from other donors' samples. The sequenced sample was cultured PBMCs, obtained from culture after CMV antigen stimulation. J is TRBJ2-7 and V is TRBV20-1; D tentatively reads TRBD1 or TRBD2 (5 bases each). CDR3 protein: CSASIGTSVTYEQYF. For the CDR3, the DNA is TGCAGTGCTAGCATTGGGACGTCAGTCACCTACGAGCAGTACTTC.